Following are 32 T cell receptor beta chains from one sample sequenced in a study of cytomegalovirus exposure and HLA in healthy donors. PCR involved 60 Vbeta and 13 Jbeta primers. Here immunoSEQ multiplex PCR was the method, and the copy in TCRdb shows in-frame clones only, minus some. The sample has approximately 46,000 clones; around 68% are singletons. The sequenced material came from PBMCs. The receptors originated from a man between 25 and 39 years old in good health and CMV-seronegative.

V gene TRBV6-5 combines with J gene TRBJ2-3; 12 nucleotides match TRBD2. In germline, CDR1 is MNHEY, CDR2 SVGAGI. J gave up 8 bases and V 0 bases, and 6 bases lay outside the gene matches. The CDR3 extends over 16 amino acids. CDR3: CASSYSTSGSYGTQYF. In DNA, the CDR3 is TGTGCCAGCAGTTACTCGACTAGCGGGAGTTATGGTACGCAGTATTTT.

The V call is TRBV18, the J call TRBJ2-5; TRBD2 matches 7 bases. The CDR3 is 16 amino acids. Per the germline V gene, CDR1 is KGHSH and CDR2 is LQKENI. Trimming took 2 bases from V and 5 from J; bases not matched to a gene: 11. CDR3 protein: CASSPLAAGNGETQYF. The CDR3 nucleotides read TGTGCCAGCTCACCATTGGCAGCGGGAAATGGTGAGACCCAGTACTTC.

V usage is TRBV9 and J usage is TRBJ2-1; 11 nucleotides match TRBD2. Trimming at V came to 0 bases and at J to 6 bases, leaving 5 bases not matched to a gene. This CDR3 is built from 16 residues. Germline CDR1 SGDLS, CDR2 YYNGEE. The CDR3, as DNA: TGTGCCAGCAGCGTAGCACGGGGACTAGCGGCCAATGAGCAGTTCTTC. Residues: CASSVARGLAANEQFF.

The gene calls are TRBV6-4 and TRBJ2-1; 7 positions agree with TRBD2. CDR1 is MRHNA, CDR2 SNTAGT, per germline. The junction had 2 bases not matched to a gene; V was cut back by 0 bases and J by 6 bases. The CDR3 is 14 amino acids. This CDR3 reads CASSDSASGNEQFF. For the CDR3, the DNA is TGTGCCAGCAGTGACTCGGCTAGCGGCAATGAGCAGTTCTTC.

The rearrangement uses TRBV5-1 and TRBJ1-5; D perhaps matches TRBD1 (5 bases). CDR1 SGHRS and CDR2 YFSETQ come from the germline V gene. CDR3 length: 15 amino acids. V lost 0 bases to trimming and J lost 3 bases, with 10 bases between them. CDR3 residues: CASSLDGGFNQPQHF. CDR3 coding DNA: TGCGCCAGCAGCTTGGACGGGGGATTCAATCAGCCCCAGCATTTT.

Here the CDR3 reads CSAEREAQFF. CDR3 DNA sequence: TGCAGTGCCGAGCGGGAGGCGCAGTTCTTC. The chain combines TRBV20-1 with TRBJ2-1; 9 bases align to TRBD2. Germline V gives CDR1 DFQATT, CDR2 SNEGSKA (reference sequence). The CDR3 contains 10 residues. V gave up 6 bases and J gave up 12 bases; unmatched junction bases: 3.

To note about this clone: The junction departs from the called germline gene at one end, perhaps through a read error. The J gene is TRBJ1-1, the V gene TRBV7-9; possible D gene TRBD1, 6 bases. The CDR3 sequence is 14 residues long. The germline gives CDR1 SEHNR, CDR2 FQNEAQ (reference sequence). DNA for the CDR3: TGTTCCAGCAGCTTACAGGGTCTGAACACTGAAGCTTTCTTT. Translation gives CSSSLQGLNTEAFF.

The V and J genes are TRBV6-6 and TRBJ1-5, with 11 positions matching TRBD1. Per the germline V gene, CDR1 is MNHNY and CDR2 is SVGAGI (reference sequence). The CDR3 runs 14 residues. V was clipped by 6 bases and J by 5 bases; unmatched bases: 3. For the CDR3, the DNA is TGTGCCAGCAGCGGACAGGGGGCTGATCAGCCCCAGCATTTT. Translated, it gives CASSGQGADQPQHF.

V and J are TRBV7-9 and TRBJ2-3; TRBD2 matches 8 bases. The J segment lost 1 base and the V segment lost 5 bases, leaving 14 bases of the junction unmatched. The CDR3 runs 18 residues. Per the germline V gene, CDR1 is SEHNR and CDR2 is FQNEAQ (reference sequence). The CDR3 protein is CASSPPPVLAVRTDTQYF. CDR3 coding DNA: TGTGCCAGCAGCCCTCCCCCGGTACTAGCGGTCCGCACAGATACGCAGTATTTT.

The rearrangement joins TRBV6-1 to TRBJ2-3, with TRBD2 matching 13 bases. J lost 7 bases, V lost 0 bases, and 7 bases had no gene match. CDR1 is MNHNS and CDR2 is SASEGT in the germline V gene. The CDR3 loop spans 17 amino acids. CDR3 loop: CASSEASWTSGSHTQYF. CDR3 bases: TGTGCCAGCAGTGAAGCGAGTTGGACTAGCGGGAGTCATACGCAGTATTTT.

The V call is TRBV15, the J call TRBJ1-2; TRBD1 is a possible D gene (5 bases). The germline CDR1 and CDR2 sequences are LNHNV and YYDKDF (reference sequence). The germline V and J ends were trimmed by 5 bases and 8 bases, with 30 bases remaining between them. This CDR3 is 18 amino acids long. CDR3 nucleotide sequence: TGTGCCACCAGCGCAGGTTTCTGGGGCCAAACTCGCTCGTCGGGCTACACCTTC. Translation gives CATSAGFWGQTRSSGYTF.

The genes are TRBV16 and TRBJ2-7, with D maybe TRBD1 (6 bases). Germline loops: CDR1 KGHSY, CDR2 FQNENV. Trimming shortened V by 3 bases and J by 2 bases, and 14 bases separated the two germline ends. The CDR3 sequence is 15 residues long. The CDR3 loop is CASSQTPTGTYEQYF. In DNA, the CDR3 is TGTGCCAGCAGCCAGACACCGACAGGAACCTACGAGCAGTACTTC.

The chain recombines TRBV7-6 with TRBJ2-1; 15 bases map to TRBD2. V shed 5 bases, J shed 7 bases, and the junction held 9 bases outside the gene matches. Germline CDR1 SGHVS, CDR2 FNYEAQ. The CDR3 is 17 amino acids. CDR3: CASSETGTSGRKNEQFF. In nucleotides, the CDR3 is TGTGCCAGCAGCGAAACCGGGACTAGCGGGAGGAAGAATGAGCAGTTCTTC.

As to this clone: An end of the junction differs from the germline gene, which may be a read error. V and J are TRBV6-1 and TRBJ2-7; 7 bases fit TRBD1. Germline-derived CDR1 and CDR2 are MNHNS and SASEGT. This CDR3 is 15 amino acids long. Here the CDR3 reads CASSGLTGSPGEEYF. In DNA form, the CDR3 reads TGTGCCAGCAGTGGCCTGACAGGGAGCCCAGGCGAGGAGTACTTC.

The CDR3 nucleotides are TGCGCCAGCAGCCCAGGGGGCACCGGGGAGCTGTTTTTT. Encoded protein: CASSPGGTGELFF. V gene TRBV5-1 combines with J gene TRBJ2-2, with 7 positions matching TRBD1. V shed 4 bases, J shed 4 bases, and the junction held 1 base outside the gene matches. The germline gives CDR1 SGHRS, CDR2 YFSETQ. This CDR3 has 13 residues. Together with reference TRBV5-1 and TRBJ2-2, the CDR3 gives the full variable domain: KAGVTQTPRYLIKTRGQQVTLSCSPISGHRSVSWYQQTPGQGLQFLFEYFSETQRNKGNFPGRFSGRQFSNSRSEMNVSTLELGDSALYLCASSPGGTGELFFGEGSRLTVL.

CDR3 sequence reads: CASSLTTTGSSEAFF. For the CDR3, the DNA is TGTGCCAGCAGTCTAACGACAACAGGTTCCAGTGAAGCTTTCTTT. The rearrangement joins TRBV2 to TRBJ1-1; possible D gene TRBD1, 5 bases. Germline V gene lookup returns CDR1 SNHLY and CDR2 FYNNEI. Deletions cut 5 bases from V and 7 bases from J, with 20 bases between. The CDR3 has 15 residues.

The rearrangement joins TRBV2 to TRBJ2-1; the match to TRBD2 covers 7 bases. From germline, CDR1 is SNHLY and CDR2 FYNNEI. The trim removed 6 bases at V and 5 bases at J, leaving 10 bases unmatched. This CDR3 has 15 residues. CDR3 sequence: CASRVTSLAHNEQFF. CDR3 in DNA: TGTGCCAGCAGGGTGACTAGCCTTGCGCACAATGAGCAGTTCTTC.

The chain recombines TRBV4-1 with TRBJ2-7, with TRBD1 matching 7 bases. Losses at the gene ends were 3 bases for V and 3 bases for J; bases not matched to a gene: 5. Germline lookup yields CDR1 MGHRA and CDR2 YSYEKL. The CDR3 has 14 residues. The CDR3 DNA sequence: TGCGCCAGCAGCCACACGGGACAGAGCTACGAGCAGTACTTC. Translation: CASSHTGQSYEQYF.

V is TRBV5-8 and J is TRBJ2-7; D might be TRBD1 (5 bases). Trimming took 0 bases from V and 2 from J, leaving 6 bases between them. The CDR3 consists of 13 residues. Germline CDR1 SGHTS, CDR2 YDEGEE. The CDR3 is CASSLGTTYEQYF. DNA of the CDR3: TGTGCCAGCAGCTTGGGGACAACCTACGAGCAGTACTTC.

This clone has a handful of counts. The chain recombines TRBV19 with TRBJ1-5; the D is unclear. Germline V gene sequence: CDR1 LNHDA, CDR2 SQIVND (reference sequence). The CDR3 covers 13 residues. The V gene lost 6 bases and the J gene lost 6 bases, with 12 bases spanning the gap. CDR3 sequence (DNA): TGTGCCAGTAGAGGAAGGGAGTTTCAGCCCCAGCATTTT. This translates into CASRGREFQPQHF.

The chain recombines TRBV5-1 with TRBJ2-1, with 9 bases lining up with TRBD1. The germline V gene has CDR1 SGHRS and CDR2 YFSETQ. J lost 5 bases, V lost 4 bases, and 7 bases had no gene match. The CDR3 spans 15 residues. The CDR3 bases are TGCGCCAGCAGCCCACAGGGGGCACTTAACAATGAGCAGTTCTTC. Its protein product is CASSPQGALNNEQFF.

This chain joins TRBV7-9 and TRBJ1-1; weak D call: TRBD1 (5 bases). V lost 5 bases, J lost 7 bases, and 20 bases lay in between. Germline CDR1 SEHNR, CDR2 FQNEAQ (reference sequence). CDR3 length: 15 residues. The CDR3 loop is CASSPDQGAGYEAFF. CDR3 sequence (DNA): TGTGCCAGCAGCCCCGATCAAGGGGCAGGCTATGAAGCTTTCTTT.

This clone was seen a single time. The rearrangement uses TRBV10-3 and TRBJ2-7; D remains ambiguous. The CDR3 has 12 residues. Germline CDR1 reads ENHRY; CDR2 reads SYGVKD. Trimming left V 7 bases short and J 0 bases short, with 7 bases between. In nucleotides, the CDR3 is TGTGCCATCAAGACAAGCTCCTACGAGCAGTACTTC. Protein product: CAIKTSSYEQYF.

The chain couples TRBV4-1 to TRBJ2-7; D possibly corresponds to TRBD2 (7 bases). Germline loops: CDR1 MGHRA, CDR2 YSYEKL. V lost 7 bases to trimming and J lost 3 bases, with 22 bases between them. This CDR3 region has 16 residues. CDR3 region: CASTLSGGPVFYEQYF. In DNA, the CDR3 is TGCGCCAGCACCCTTTCCGGGGGGCCAGTTTTCTACGAGCAGTACTTC.

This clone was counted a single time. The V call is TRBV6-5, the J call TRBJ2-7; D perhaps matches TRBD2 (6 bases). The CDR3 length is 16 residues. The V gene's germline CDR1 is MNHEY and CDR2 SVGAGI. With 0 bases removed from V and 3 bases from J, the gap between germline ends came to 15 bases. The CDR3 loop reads CASSYSSQLGGYEQYF. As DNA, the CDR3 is TGTGCCAGCAGTTACTCGAGTCAGTTGGGGGGCTACGAGCAGTACTTC.

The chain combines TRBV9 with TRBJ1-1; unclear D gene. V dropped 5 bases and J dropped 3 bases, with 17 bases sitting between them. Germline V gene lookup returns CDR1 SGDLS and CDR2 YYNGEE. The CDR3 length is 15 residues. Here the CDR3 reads CASRPLWGADTEAFF. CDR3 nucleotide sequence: TGTGCCAGCAGGCCACTTTGGGGAGCCGACACTGAAGCTTTCTTT.

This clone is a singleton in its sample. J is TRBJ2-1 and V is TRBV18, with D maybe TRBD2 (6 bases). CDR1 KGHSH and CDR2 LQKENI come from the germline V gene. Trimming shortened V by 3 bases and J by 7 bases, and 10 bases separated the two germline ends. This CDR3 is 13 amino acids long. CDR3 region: CASSPNLANEQFF. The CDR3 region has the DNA TGTGCCAGCTCACCGAATCTAGCGAATGAGCAGTTCTTC. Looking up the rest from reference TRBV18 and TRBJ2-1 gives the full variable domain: NAGVMQNPRHLVRRRGQEARLRCSPMKGHSHVYWYRQLPEEGLKFMVYLQKENIIDESGMPKERFSAEFPKEGPSILRIQQVVRGDSAAYFCASSPNLANEQFFGPGTRLTVL.

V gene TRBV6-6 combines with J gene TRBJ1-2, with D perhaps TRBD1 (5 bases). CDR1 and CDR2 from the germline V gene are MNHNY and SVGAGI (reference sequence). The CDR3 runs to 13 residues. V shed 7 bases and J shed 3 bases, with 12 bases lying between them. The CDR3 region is CASTATGDYGYTF. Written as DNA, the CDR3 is TGTGCCAGCACCGCCACAGGTGACTATGGCTACACCTTC.

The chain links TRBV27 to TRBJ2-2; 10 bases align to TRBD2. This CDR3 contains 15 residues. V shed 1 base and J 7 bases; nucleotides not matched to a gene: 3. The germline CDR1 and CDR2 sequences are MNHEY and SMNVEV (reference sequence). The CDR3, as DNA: TGTGCCAGCAGTTTATTTAGCGGGAGGCGCGGGGAGCTGTTTTTT. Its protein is CASSLFSGRRGELFF.

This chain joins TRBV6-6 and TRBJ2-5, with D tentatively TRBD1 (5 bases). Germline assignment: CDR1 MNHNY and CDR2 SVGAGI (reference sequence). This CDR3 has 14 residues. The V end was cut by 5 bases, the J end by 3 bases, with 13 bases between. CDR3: CASSLRVSKETQYF. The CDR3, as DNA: TGTGCCAGCAGTCTCAGGGTCAGCAAAGAGACCCAGTACTTC.

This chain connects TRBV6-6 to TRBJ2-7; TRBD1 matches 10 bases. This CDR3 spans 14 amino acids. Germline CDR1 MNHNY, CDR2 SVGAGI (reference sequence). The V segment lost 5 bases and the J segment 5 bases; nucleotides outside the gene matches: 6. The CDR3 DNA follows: TGTGCCAGCAGTACCGGGACAGGGGCCCACGAGCAGTACTTC. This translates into CASSTGTGAHEQYF.

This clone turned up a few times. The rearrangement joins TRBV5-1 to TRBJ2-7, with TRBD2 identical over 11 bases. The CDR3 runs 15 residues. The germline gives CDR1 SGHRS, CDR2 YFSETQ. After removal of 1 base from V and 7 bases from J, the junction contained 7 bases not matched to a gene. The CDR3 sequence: CASSLLLAGGSEQYF. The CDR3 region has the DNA TGCGCCAGCAGCTTGCTCCTAGCGGGAGGTAGTGAGCAGTACTTC. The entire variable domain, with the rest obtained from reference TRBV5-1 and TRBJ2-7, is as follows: KAGVTQTPRYLIKTRGQQVTLSCSPISGHRSVSWYQQTPGQGLQFLFEYFSETQRNKGNFPGRFSGRQFSNSRSEMNVSTLELGDSALYLCASSLLLAGGSEQYFGPGTRLTVT.